Following are 3 T cell receptor beta chains from one sample sequenced in a study of T cells in tumors after PD-1 blockade. Clones were read by immunoSEQ multiplex PCR, and TCRdb kept only the in-frame ones, dropping some. This table has approximately 47,000 clones, over 75% appearing once. The material was PBMCs, obtained before anti-PD-1 treatment. The source of these receptors is a human donor with basal cell carcinoma.

The J gene is TRBJ1-2, the V gene TRBV9, with 9 bases identical to TRBD1. The CDR3 covers 13 residues. Germline loops: CDR1 SGDLS, CDR2 YYNGEE. The ends lost 3 bases at V and 7 bases at J; junction bases unmatched: 4. CDR3 DNA sequence: TGTGCCAGCAGCGGGGACAGGGTTGGTGGCTACACCTTC. Protein product: CASSGDRVGGYTF.

This chain uses TRBV11-2 with TRBJ2-2, with D unresolved. V lost 2 bases and J lost 0, with 16 bases in between. This CDR3 contains 18 residues. CDR1 is SGHAT, CDR2 FQNNGV, per germline. CDR3 loop: CASSLPPSRHTNTGELFF. The DNA for the CDR3 is TGTGCCAGCAGCTTACCCCCTTCACGACACACGAACACCGGGGAGCTGTTTTTT. Looking up the rest from reference TRBV11-2 and TRBJ2-2 gives the full variable domain: EAGVAQSPRYKIIEKRQSVAFWCNPISGHATLYWYQQILGQGPKLLIQFQNNGVVDDSQLPKDRFSAERLKGVDSTLKIQPAKLEDSAVYLCASSLPPSRHTNTGELFFGEGSRLTVL.

V and J are TRBV7-9 and TRBJ1-2; 10 nucleotides agree with TRBD1. This CDR3 region has 15 residues. Per the germline V gene, CDR1 is SEHNR and CDR2 is FQNEAQ (reference sequence). The V and J ends lost 2 bases and 5 bases, in that order; junction bases with no gene match: 5. CDR3 sequence (DNA): TGTGCCAGCAGCTTACTTAGGACAGGGGGGTATGGCTACACCTTC. Translation gives CASSLLRTGGYGYTF.